The 10 T cell receptor beta chains reported below all come from one sample, sequenced in a study of regulatory T cells in long-lasting Graves disease (dated by TCRdb to the early 2020s). The time point label, as the study defines it: newly diagnosed GD, antithyroid drugs for less than 3 months. RNA was extracted from PBMCs in TRIzol for both TCR sequencing and RNA sequencing. Libraries came from multiplex PCR. Data came from an Illumina HiSeq 4000. To build TCR beta libraries, CDR3 regions were amplified by Arm-PCR using iRepertoire HTBI primers. The public reads were reanalyzed by TCRdb: fastp trimming at Q25, MiXCR alignment, in-frame beta chains only. Rows with one shared CDR3 protein collapse into an entry with the most common genes and DNA. In this sample the table shows about 400,000 distinct CDR3 sequences, around 16% of which occur a single time. The top ten constitute over 20% of the sample.

The specimen comprised peripheral blood mononuclear cells (PBMCs), sampled at new diagnosis, from a patient treated with antithyroid drugs. Source of these receptors: a female donor with Graves disease.

This clonotype was seen more than once but under ten times. The genes are TRBV4-3 and TRBJ1-1; D not certain. The CDR3 is 15 residues long. Germline-derived CDR1 and CDR2 are LGHNA and YSLEER. The germline V and J ends were trimmed by 0 bases and 3 bases, with 11 bases remaining between them. CDR3 in DNA: TGCGCCAGCAGCCAAGATTGGCCGGGGTACACTGAAGCTTTCTTT. This codes for CASSQDWPGYTEAFF.

This CDR3 reads CASSQLGSSYEQYF. The CDR3 bases are TGCGCCAGCAGCCAACTCGGCAGTTCCTACGAGCAGTACTTC. V and J are TRBV4-1 and TRBJ2-7; D unresolved. This CDR3 spans 14 amino acids. With 2 bases removed from V and 1 base from J, the gap between germline ends came to 9 bases. Germline-derived CDR1 and CDR2 are MGHRA and YSYEKL.

This clonotype was detected ten times or more. Germline and junction disagree at one end, which may indicate a read error. The chain combines TRBV2 with TRBJ2-1; 8 bases map to TRBD2. The CDR3 runs to 13 residues. Germline CDR1 and CDR2: SNHLY and FYNNEI. The CDR3 nucleotides read TGTGCCAGCGAGCGGGAGCTCTACAGTGAGCAGTTCTTC. Protein product: CASERELYSEQFF.

This clonotype has ten or more counts. The rearrangement links TRBV3-1 to TRBJ1-1; D unclear. CDR1 is LGHDT, CDR2 YNNKEL, per germline (reference sequence). V was trimmed by 1 base and J by 0 bases, leaving 12 bases between them. The CDR3 is made up of 16 amino acids. CDR3 amino acids: CASSQAEGSMNTEAFF. The CDR3 DNA reads TGTGCCAGCAGCCAAGCCGAAGGTTCCATGAACACTGAAGCTTTCTTT.

This clonotype was observed many times. The chain has TRBV6-2 or TRBV6-3 and TRBJ2-7; D may correspond to TRBD1 or TRBD2 (5 bases each). CDR3 length: 14 residues. Per the germline V gene, CDR1 is MNHEY and CDR2 is SVGEGT. Trimming removed 6 bases at V and 5 bases at J, with 17 bases between. The CDR3 here is CASSPSGRGHEQYF. The DNA of the CDR3 is TGTGCCAGCAGCCCATCGGGTCGGGGACACGAGCAGTACTTC.

Ten or more counts support this clonotype. The chain combines TRBV6-2 or TRBV6-3 with TRBJ1-4; no clear D gene. Germline assignment: CDR1 MNHEY and CDR2 SVGEGT. CDR3 size: 15 residues. The germline V and J ends were trimmed by 3 bases and 0 bases, with 8 bases remaining between them. The CDR3 region is CASSYGVATNEKLFF. DNA of the CDR3: TGTGCCAGCAGTTATGGGGTTGCAACTAATGAAAAACTGTTTTTT.

This clonotype was seen at least ten times. The chain uses TRBV20-1 and TRBJ2-5, with unresolved D. CDR1 and CDR2 from the germline V gene are DFQATT and SNEGSKA (reference sequence). Deletions cut 4 bases from V and 0 bases from J, with 6 bases between. The CDR3 spans 12 residues. CDR3 protein: CSATMDQETQYF. DNA of the CDR3: TGCAGTGCTACAATGGACCAAGAGACCCAGTACTTC.

The rearrangement uses TRBV18 and TRBJ2-7, with D maybe TRBD2 (5 bases). Germline V gene data show CDR1 as KGHSH and CDR2 as LQKENI. The CDR3 contains 14 residues. V lost 2 bases to trimming and J lost 2 bases, with 10 bases between them. The CDR3 DNA follows: TGTGCCAGCTCACCATCACTCGGGGCCTACGAGCAGTACTTC. It yields the protein CASSPSLGAYEQYF.

The J gene is TRBJ1-1, the V gene TRBV4-1; 7 bases align to TRBD1. V lost 1 base, J lost 2 bases, and 4 bases stayed unmatched. This CDR3 has 15 residues. Germline V gene sequence: CDR1 MGHRA, CDR2 YSYEKL. CDR3 nucleotide sequence: TGCGCCAGCAGCCAAGTACAGGGGATAAACACTGAAGCTTTCTTT. Its translation: CASSQVQGINTEAFF.

This clonotype came up many times. The chain recombines TRBV12-3 or TRBV12-4 with TRBJ1-1, with TRBD1 as a possible D gene (5 bases). V was pared by 7 bases and J by 0 bases, with 15 bases between. The CDR3 has 15 residues. In DNA, the CDR3 is TGTGCCAGCACCTTTGAATCAGGGTTGAACACTGAAGCTTTCTTT. This codes for CASTFESGLNTEAFF.